This TCR beta chain is from a study of blood T cell repertoires in COVID-19. Study background: Collection of acute and convalescent COVID-19 samples took place in the United States, Italy and Spain. Nucleic acid was either cDNA or gDNA, and it came from T cells, B-cell-depleted T cells, or PBMCs.

Germline V CDR1 and CDR2: LNHDA, SQIVND (reference sequence). CDR3 length: 15 amino acids. The V gene lost 3 bases and the J gene lost 3 bases, with 14 bases spanning the gap. This clone was observed a single time. Original processing notes: Reference gene primer amplification gave nucleated cell count estimates. Only in-frame clones appear in the TCRdb table, and some are missing; sequencing was by immunoSEQ multiplex PCR. The V and J calls and clone size are taken from that table; D and trimming were inferred from the DNA. The sample consists of almost 80,000 clones, around nine tenths of them appearing once.

Input material: peripheral blood. The rearrangement uses TRBV19 and TRBJ1-1, with D perhaps TRBD1 (5 bases). This clonotype was sampled from a woman of 80 years or more with acute or convalescent COVID-19. In nucleotides, the CDR3 is TGTGCCAGTAGTATTTCGGCCCTCAGGGACACTGAAGCTTTCTTT. This translates into CASSISALRDTEAFF.